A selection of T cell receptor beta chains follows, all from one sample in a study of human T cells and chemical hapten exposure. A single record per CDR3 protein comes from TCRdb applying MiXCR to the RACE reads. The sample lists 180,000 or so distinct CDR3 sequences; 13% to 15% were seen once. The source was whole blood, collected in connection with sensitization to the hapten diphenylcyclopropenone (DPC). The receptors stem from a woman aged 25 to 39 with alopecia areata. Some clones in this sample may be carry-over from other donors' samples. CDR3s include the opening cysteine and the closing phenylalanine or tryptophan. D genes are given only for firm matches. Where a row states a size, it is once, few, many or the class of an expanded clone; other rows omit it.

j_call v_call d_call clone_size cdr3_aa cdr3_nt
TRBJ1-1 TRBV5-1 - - CASSLASGMNTEAFF TGCGCCAGCAGCTTGGCCTCAGGCATGAACACTGAAGCTTTCTTT
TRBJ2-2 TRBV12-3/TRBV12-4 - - CASTGDIGLWELFF TGTGCCAGCACCGGGGACATCGGGCTCTGGGAGCTGTTTTTT
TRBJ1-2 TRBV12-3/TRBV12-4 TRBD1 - CASRTGPYGYTF TGTGCCAGCAGGACAGGGCCCTATGGCTACACCTTC
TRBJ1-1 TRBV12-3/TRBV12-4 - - CASSSTQNTEAFF TGTGCCAGCAGTTCGACCCAAAACACTGAAGCTTTCTTT
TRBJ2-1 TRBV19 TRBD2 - CASSIDQAGTSGRYNEQFF TGTGCCAGTAGTATAGATCAAGCCGGGACTAGCGGACGCTACAATGAGCAGTTCTTC
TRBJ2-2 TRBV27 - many CASSLSSGSDTGELFF TGTGCCAGCAGTTTATCATCAGGGAGCGACACCGGGGAGCTGTTTTTT
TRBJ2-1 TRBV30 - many CAWSPWGSGNEQFF TGTGCCTGGAGTCCTTGGGGTTCGGGCAATGAGCAGTTCTTC
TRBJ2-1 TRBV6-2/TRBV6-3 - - CASSQPDSYNEQFF TGTGCCAGCAGCCAACCGGACAGTTACAATGAGCAGTTCTTC
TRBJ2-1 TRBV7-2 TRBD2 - CASRTSGSVYNEQFF TGTGCCAGCAGGACTAGCGGGAGTGTTTACAATGAGCAGTTCTTC
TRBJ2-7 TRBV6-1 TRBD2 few CASPALRLAGEPRYEQYF TGTGCCAGCCCCGCGTTGAGACTAGCGGGTGAGCCAAGGTACGAGCAGTACTTC
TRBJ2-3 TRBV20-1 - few CSARSKMLYTQYF TGCAGTGCCAGGAGTAAAATGCTATATACGCAGTATTTT
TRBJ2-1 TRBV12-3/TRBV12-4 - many CASRPAALYNEQFF TGTGCCAGCAGGCCGGCAGCCCTCTACAATGAGCAGTTCTTC
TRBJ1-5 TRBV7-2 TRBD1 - CASSLNQGGFPQHF TGTGCCAGCAGCTTAAATCAGGGGGGGTTCCCCCAGCATTTT
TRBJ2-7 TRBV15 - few CATSRASSSYEQYF TGTGCCACCAGCAGAGCCAGTAGCTCCTACGAGCAGTACTTC
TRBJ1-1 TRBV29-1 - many CSVVDSRRSTEAFF TGCAGCGTTGTTGATTCGAGGCGGAGCACTGAAGCTTTCTTT
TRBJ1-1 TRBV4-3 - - CASSPGRANTEAFF TGCGCCAGCAGCCCAGGACGGGCCAACACTGAAGCTTTCTTT
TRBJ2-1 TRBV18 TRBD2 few CASSPPGLPYNEQFF TGTGCCAGCTCACCACCGGGACTACCCTACAATGAGCAGTTCTTC
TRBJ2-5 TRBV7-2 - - CASSLERQETQYF TGTGCCAGCAGCTTAGAGAGGCAAGAGACCCAGTACTTC
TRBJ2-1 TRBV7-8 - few CASSLSLARNEQFF TGTGCCAGCAGCTTGTCTCTAGCGCGCAATGAGCAGTTCTTC